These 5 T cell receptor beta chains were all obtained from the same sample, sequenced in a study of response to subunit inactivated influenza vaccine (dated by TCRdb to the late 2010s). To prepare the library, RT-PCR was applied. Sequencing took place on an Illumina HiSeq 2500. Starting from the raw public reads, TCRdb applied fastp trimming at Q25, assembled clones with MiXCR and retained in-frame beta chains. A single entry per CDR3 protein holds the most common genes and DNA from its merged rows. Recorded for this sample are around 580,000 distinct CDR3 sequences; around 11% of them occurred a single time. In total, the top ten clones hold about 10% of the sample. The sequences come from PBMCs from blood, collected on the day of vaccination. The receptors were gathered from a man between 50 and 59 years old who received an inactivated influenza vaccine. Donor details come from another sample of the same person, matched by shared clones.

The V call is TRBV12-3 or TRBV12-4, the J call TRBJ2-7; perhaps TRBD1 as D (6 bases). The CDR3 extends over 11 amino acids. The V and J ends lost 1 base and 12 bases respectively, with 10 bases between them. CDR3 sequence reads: CASSLGDTGYF. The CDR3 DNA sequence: TGTGCCAGCAGTTTAGGGGACACGGGGTACTTC.

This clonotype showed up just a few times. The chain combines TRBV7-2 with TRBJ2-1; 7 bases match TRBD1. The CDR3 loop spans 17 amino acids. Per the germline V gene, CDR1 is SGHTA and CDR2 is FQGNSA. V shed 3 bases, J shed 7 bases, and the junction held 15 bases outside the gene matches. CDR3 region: CASSLKTGHAGSNEQFF. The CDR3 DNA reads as TGTGCCAGCAGCTTGAAGACAGGGCACGCCGGATCTAATGAGCAGTTCTTC.

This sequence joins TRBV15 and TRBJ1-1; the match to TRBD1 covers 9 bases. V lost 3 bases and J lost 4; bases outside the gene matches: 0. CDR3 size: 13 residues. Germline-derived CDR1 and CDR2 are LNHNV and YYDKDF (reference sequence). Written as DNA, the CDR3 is TGTGCCACCAGCAGGACAGGGGGCACTGAAGCTTTCTTT. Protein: CATSRTGGTEAFF.

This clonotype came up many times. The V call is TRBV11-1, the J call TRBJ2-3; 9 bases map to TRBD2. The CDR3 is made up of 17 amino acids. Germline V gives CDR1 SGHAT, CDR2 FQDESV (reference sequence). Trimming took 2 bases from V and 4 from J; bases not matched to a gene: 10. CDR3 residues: CASSLKWSSGRSDTQYF. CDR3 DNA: TGTGCCAGCAGCTTAAAGTGGAGTAGCGGGAGATCAGATACGCAGTATTTT.

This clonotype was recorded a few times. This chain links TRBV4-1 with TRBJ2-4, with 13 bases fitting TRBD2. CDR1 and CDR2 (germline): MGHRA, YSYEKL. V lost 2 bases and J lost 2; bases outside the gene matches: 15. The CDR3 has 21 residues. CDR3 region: CASSQTRLTSGGAVSKNIQYF. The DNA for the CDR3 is TGCGCCAGCAGCCAAACTCGGCTAACTAGCGGGGGGGCCGTGTCCAAAAACATTCAGTACTTC.